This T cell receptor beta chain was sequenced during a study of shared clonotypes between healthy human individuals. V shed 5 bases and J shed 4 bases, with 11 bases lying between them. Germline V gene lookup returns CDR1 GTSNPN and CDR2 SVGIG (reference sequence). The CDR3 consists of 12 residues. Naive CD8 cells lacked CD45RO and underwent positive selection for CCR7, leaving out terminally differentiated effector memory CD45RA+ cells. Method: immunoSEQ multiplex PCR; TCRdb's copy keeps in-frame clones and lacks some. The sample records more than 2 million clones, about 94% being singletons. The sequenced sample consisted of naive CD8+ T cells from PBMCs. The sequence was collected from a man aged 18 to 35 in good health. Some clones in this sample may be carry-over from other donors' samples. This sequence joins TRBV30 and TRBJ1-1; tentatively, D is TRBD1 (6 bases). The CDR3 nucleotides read TGTGCCTGGTGTGAGGGGGGCACTGAAGCTTTCTTT. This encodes CAWCEGGTEAFF.